The T cell receptor (beta chain) under discussion was sequenced for a study of identical twins. This CDR3 contains 14 residues. The trim removed 5 bases at V and 4 bases at J, leaving 7 bases unmatched. The germline gives CDR1 MDHEN, CDR2 SYDVKM. From the 5' RACE reads, TCRdb called clonotypes with MiXCR, one entry per CDR3 protein. The sample shows approximately 220,000 distinct CDR3 sequences, approximately 8.3% of them seen only once. Separately, the same data were catalogued under a study of yellow fever vaccine responses in identical twins. That study adds: Twins' vaccine T cell response reportedly seemed partly convergent, partly personalized.

The sequence was obtained from a young woman in good health. The V gene is TRBV28, the J gene TRBJ2-5, with 7 bases aligning to TRBD2. The specimen sequenced was memory (CD45RO+) T cells sorted from blood. The CDR3 loop is CASSDIAGLETQYF. CDR3 in DNA: TGTGCCAGCAGTGATATAGCGGGCCTAGAGACCCAGTACTTC.